This T cell receptor (beta chain) was profiled in a study of T cell responses to AZD1222 COVID-19 vaccine. Notes on the study in general: Without day 14 samples, only post-peak T cell repertoires were studied.

TCRdb keeps only in-frame clones here, not all; method: immunoSEQ multiplex PCR. The sample has about 120,000 clones, about 90% seen once. This clone came up once. Its target is unknown. The TCR comes from an adult in good health. The starting material was peripheral blood, obtained on day 0 of MenACWY control vaccination.

CDR3 residues: CASSFPGGTAEQYF. CDR3 bases: TGTGCCAGCAGCTTCCCAGGGGGGACCGCCGAGCAGTACTTC. This chain joins TRBV7-8 and TRBJ2-7; possibly TRBD1 for D (7 bases). V was pared by 3 bases and J by 6 bases, with 15 bases between. Germline values: CDR1 SGHVS, CDR2 FQNEAQ. The CDR3 has 14 amino acids.